Only one count was recorded for the clone carrying this T cell receptor (beta chain). The CDR3 runs to 14 residues. Germline values: CDR1 DFQATT, CDR2 SNEGSKA (reference sequence). V gave up 5 bases and J gave up 6 bases; unmatched junction bases: 10. TCRdb re-called the RT-PCR reads with MiXCR, one entry per CDR3 protein. The table has almost 700,000 distinct CDR3 sequences, around 14% seen once. The receptor comes from a female donor in good health, serving as a healthy control. V is TRBV20-1 and J is TRBJ2-7; 10 bases agree with TRBD2. The sample comprised memory CD4+ T cells from blood. CDR3 sequence reads: CSAHFGTSVFEQYF. The CDR3 nucleotides read TGCAGTGCTCACTTCGGGACTAGCGTCTTCGAGCAGTACTTC.